This T cell receptor (beta chain) was recovered during a study of CD4 T cells in relation to SARS-CoV-2 and coronaviruses. Study in general: PBMCs were cultured with antigen for approximately nine days before TCR beta sequencing. Shared crossreactive spike epitopes were mapped to their HLA restriction. Whole-study findings and limits: Crossreactive clones expanded significantly less to SARS-CoV-2 than monoreactive clones.

Unexposed donor CD4+ T cells date from about 2011-2018, before the COVID-19 pandemic. The cells were cultured for under 13 days before CD4+ T cells were isolated. With regard to this clone: Its antigen remains unidentified.

The protocol was immunoSEQ multiplex PCR, while the TCRdb copy is restricted to in-frame clones and leaves out a portion. The table includes some 16,000 clones, over 75% detected once. The TCR originated in a human donor in good health. Sequencing was done on a sample of CD4+ T cells from PBMCs, cultured in vitro.

The CDR3 region is CASRKAPPGGELFF. The CDR3, as DNA: TGTGCCAGCAGAAAGGCTCCGCCCGGCGGGGAGCTGTTTTTT. The chain employs TRBV5-8 and TRBJ2-2, with D hard to call. The CDR3 sequence is 14 residues long. V lost 5 bases and J lost 7, with 15 bases in between. The germline V gene encodes CDR1 SGHTS and CDR2 YDEGEE.